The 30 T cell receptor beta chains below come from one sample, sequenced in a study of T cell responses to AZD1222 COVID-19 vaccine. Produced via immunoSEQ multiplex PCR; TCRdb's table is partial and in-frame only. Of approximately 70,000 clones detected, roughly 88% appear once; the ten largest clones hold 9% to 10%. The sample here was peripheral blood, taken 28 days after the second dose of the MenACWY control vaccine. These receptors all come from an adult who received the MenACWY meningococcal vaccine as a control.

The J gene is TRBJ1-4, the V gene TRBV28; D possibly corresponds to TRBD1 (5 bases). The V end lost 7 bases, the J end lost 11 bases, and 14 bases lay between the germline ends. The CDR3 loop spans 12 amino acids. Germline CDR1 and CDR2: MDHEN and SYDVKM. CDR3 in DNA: TGTGCCAGCATTGGCGGGGCCGGGAAACTGTTTTTT. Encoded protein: CASIGGAGKLFF.

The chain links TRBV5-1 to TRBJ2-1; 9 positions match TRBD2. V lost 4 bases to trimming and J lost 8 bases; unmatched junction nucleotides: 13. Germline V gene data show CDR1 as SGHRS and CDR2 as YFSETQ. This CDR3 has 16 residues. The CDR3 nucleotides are TGCGCCAGCAGCCCTACGGTAGGCGGGGGGGCGGATGAGCAGTTCTTC. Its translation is CASSPTVGGGADEQFF. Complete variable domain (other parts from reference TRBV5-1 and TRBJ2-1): KAGVTQTPRYLIKTRGQQVTLSCSPISGHRSVSWYQQTPGQGLQFLFEYFSETQRNKGNFPGRFSGRQFSNSRSEMNVSTLELGDSALYLCASSPTVGGGADEQFFGPGTRLTVL.

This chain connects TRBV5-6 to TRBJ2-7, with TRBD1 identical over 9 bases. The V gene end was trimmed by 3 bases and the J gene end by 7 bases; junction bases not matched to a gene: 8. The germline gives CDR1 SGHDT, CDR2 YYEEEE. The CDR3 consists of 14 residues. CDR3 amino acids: CASSWWTGVGEQYF. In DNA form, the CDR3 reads TGTGCCAGCAGCTGGTGGACAGGGGTAGGTGAGCAGTACTTC.

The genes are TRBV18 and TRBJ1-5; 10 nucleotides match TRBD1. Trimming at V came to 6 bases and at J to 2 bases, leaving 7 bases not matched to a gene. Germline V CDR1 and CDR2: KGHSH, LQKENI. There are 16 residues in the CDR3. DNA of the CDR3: TGTGCCAGCTCTCTCGAAGGGACAGGGGGCAATCAGCCCCAGCATTTT. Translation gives CASSLEGTGGNQPQHF.

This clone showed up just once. The CDR3: CASRKDRGPSPLHF. In DNA, the CDR3 is TGTGCCAGCAGAAAGGACAGGGGGCCTTCACCCCTCCACTTT. This chain joins TRBV7-8 and TRBJ1-6; 11 bases agree with TRBD1. From germline, CDR1 is SGHVS and CDR2 FQNEAQ. J lost 9 bases, V lost 6 bases, and 4 bases had no gene match. The CDR3 sequence is 14 residues long.

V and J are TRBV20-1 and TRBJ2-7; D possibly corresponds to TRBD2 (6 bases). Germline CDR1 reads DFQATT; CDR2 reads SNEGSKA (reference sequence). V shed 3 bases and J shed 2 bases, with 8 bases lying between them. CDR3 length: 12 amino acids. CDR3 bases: TGCAGTGCTAGTTGGGGGGCCTACGAGCAGTACTTC. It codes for CSASWGAYEQYF.

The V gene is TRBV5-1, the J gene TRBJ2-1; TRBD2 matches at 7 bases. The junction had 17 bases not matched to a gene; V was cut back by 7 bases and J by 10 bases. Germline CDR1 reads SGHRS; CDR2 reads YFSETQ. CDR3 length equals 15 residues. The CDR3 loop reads CASCLTSSETREQFF. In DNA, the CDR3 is TGCGCCAGCTGTCTGACTAGCTCGGAAACAAGAGAGCAGTTCTTC.

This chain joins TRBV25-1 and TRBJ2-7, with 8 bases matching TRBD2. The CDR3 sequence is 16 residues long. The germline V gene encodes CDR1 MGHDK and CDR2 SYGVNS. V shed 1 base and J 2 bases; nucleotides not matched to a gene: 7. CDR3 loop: CASSEFGGGTTYEQYF. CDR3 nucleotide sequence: TGTGCCAGCAGTGAATTCGGCGGGGGGACGACCTACGAGCAGTACTTC.

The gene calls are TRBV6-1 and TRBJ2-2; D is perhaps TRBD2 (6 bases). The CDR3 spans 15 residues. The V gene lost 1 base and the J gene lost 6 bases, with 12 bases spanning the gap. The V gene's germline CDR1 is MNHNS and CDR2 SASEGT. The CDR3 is CASSEEGGVPGELFF. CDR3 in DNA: TGTGCCAGCAGTGAAGAAGGAGGGGTACCCGGGGAGCTGTTTTTT.

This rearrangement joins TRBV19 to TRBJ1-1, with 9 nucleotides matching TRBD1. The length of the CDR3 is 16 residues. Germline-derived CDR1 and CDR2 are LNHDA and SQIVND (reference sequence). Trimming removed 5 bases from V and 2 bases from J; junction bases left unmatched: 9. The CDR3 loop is CASSPRRDRVNTEAFF. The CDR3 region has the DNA TGTGCCAGTAGTCCCCGCCGGGACAGGGTTAACACTGAAGCTTTCTTT.

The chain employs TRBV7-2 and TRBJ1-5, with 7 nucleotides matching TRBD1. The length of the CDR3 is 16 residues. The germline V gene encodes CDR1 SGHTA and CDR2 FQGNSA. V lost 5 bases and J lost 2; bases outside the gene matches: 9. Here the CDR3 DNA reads TGTGCCAGCAGCCCGGGGACAGATATGGGCAATCAGCCCCAGCATTTT. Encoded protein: CASSPGTDMGNQPQHF.

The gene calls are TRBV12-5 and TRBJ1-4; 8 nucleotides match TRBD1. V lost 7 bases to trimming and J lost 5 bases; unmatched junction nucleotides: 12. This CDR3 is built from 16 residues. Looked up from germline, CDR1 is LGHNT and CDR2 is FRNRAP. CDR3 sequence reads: CASANSLTGGNEKLFF. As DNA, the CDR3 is TGTGCTAGTGCCAACTCTCTAACAGGGGGAAATGAAAAACTGTTTTTT.

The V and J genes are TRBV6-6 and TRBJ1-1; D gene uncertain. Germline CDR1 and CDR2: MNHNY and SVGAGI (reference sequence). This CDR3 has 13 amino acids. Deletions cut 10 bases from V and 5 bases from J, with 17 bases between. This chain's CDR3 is CATRNVGKTEAFF. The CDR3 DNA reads TGTGCCACTCGAAATGTGGGAAAGACTGAAGCTTTCTTT.

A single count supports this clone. CDR3 bases: TGTGCCAGTAGTAGGGGACAGGGGACCTACGAGCAGTACTTC. Amino acid sequence: CASSRGQGTYEQYF. The chain is built from TRBV19 and TRBJ2-7, with 10 bases aligning to TRBD1. Germline CDR1 and CDR2: LNHDA and SQIVND (reference sequence). Germline trimming cut 4 bases from V and 2 bases from J; bases unmatched to any gene: 2. The length of the CDR3 is 14 residues.

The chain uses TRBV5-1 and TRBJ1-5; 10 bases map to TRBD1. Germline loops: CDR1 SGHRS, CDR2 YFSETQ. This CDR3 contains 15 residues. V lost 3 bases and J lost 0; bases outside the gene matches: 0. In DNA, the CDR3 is TGCGCCAGCAGCTGGGACAGGGGTAGCAATCAGCCCCAGCATTTT. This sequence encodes CASSWDRGSNQPQHF.

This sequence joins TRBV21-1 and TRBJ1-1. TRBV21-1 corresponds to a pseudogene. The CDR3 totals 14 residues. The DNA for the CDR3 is TGTGCCAGCAGCAAAGCCGCAAATGGCGGTGGAGCTTTCTTT. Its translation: CASSKAANGGGAFF.

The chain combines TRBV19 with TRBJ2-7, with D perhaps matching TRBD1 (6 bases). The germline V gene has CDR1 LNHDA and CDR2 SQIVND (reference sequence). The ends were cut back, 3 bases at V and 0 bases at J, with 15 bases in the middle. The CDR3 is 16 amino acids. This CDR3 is CASSMSGHPPSYEQYF. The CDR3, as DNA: TGTGCCAGTAGTATGTCGGGACACCCACCCTCCTACGAGCAGTACTTC.

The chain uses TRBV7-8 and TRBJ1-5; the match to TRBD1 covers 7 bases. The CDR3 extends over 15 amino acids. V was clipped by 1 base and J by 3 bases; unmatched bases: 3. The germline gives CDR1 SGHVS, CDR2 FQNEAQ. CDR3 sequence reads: CASSLGQGVNQPQHF. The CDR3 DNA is TGTGCCAGCAGCTTAGGACAGGGTGTCAATCAGCCCCAGCATTTT.

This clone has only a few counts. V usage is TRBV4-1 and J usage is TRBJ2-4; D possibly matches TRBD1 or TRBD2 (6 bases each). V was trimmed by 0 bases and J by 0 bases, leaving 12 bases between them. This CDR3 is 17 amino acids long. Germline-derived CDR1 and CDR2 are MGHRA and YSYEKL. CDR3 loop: CASSQDERGLAKNIQYF. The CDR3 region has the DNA TGCGCCAGCAGCCAAGATGAACGGGGGCTAGCCAAAAACATTCAGTACTTC.

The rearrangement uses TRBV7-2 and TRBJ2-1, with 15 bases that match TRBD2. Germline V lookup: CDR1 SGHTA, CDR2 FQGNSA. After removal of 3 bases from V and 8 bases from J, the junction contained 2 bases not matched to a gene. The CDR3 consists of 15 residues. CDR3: CASSLGLAGGDEQFF. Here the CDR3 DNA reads TGTGCCAGCAGCTTGGGACTAGCGGGGGGTGATGAGCAGTTCTTC.

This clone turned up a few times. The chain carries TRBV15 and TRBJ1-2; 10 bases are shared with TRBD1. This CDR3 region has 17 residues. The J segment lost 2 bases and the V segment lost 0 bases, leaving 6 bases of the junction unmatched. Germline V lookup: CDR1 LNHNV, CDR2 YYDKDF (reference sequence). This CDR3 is CATSRDLTGQGNYGYTF. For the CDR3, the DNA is TGTGCCACCAGCAGAGATCTCACGGGACAGGGGAACTATGGCTACACCTTC.

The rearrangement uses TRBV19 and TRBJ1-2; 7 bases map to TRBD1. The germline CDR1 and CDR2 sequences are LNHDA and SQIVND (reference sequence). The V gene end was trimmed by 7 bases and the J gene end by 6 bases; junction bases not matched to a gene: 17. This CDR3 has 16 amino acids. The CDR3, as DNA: TGTGCCAGTAACAGACAGGGCTTGGATTTTTCGGATGGCTACACCTTC. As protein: CASNRQGLDFSDGYTF.

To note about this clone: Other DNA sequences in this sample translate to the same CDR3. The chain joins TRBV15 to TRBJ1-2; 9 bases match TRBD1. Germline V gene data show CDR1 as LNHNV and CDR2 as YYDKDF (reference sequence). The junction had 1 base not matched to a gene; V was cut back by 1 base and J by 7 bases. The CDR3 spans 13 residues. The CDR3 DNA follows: TGTGCCACCAGCAGAGCGGGACAGGGTGGCTACACCTTC. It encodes CATSRAGQGGYTF.

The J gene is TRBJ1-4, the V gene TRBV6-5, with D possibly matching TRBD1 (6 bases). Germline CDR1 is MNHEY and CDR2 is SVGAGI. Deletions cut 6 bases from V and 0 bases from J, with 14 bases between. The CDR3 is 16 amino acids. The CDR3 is CASRYLRGSTNEKLFF. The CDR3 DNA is TGTGCCAGCAGATACCTCAGGGGTTCAACTAATGAAAAACTGTTTTTT.

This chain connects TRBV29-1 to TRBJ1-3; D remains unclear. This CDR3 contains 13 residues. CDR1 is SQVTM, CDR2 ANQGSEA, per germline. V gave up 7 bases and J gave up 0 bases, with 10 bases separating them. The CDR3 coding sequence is TGCAGCGGGGCGGAAAGCTCTGGAAACACCATATATTTT. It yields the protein CSGAESSGNTIYF.

In nucleotides, the CDR3 is TGCAGCGTTGGGGGGCAGGGACGGGAAAAACTGTTTTTT. Its translation: CSVGGQGREKLFF. The rearrangement joins TRBV29-1 to TRBJ1-4; maybe TRBD1 (6 bases). CDR1 and CDR2 from the germline V gene are SQVTM and ANQGSEA. CDR3 size: 13 residues. V was pared by 4 bases and J by 8 bases, with 14 bases between.

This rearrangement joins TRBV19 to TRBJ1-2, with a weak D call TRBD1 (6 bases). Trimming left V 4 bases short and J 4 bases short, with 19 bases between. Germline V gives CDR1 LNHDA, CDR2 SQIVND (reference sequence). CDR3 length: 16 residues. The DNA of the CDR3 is TGTGCCAGTAGTAGAGGAGGGGGGTCCACCGTCTATGGCTACACCTTC. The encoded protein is CASSRGGGSTVYGYTF.

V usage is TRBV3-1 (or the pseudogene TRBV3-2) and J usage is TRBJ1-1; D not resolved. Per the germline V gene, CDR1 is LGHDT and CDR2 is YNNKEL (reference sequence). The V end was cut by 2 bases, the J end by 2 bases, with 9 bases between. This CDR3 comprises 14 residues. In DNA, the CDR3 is TGTGCCAGCAGCCAACATGAGGGTAACACTGAAGCTTTCTTT. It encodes CASSQHEGNTEAFF.

In nucleotides, the CDR3 is TGTGCCAGCAGTGACAGTCGGAATGAAGCTTTCTTT. Its translation is CASSDSRNEAFF. The chain combines TRBV2 with TRBJ1-1, with no clear D. Trimming took off 3 bases at V and 7 bases at J, with 9 bases between the two ends. Germline-derived CDR1 and CDR2 are SNHLY and FYNNEI. This CDR3 has 12 residues.

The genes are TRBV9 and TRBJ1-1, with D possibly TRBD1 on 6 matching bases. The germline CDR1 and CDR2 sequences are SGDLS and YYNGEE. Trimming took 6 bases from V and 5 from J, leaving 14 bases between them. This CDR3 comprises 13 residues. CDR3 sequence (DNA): TGTGCCAGCACCCGGGACATCCGGACTGAAGCTTTCTTT. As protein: CASTRDIRTEAFF.